The 16 T cell receptor beta chains below come from one sample, sequenced in a study of shared clonotypes between healthy human individuals. TCRdb keeps only in-frame clones here, not all; method: immunoSEQ multiplex PCR. The data contain about 2.2 million clones, 85% to 95% of them singletons. The naive CD8 fraction comprised CD45RO-negative cells positively selected for CCR7 and excluded terminally differentiated effector memory CD45RA+ cells. What was sequenced was naive CD8+ T cells from PBMCs. These receptors were taken from a man younger than 30 in good health. Some clones in this sample may be carry-over from other donors' samples.

This sequence joins TRBV5-1 and TRBJ2-7; 8 bases match TRBD1. Germline-derived CDR1 and CDR2 are SGHRS and YFSETQ. The CDR3 runs to 15 residues. J gave up 5 bases and V 6 bases, and 13 bases lay outside the gene matches. The CDR3 DNA follows: TGCGCCAGCACTTTAGATCGGGACAGGATGCACGAGCAGTACTTC. As protein: CASTLDRDRMHEQYF.

This clone was seen a single time. This sequence joins TRBV14 and TRBJ2-7; 9 bases are a match to TRBD1. Germline CDR1 reads SGHDN; CDR2 reads FVKESK. The CDR3 sequence is 14 residues long. J lost 9 bases, V lost 4 bases, and 10 bases had no gene match. The CDR3 loop is CASSPGGQGSVQYF. The CDR3 DNA follows: TGTGCCAGCAGCCCCGGGGGACAGGGATCCGTGCAGTACTTC. Variable domain in full (rest from reference TRBV14 and TRBJ2-7): EAGVTQFPSHSVIEKGQTVTLRCDPISGHDNLYWYRRVMGKEIKFLLHFVKESKQDESGMPNNRFLAERTGGTYSTLKVQPAELEDSGVYFCASSPGGQGSVQYFGPGTRLTVT.

This sequence joins TRBV5-1 and TRBJ2-7; D possibly corresponds to TRBD2 (6 bases). This CDR3 spans 15 amino acids. CDR1 and CDR2 from the germline V gene are SGHRS and YFSETQ. The germline V and J ends were trimmed by 2 bases and 3 bases, with 15 bases remaining between them. CDR3 coding DNA: TGCGCCAGCAGCTTCCCCGGGATGGGACTCTACGAGCAGTACTTC. It specifies CASSFPGMGLYEQYF.

This clone appeared once. V usage is TRBV4-3 and J usage is TRBJ2-3; D may correspond to TRBD1 or TRBD2 (6 bases each). The CDR3 contains 16 residues. V lost 1 base and J lost 9, with 20 bases in between. CDR1 and CDR2 (germline): LGHNA, YSLEER. The CDR3 region has the DNA TGCGCCAGCAGCCAAGTTAGCCCACCAAGGGGGGCGACGCAGTATTTT. Encoded protein: CASSQVSPPRGATQYF.

The CDR3 region has the DNA TGTGCCAGCAGCTTAGGGGCAGGGAATGAGCAGTTCTTC. It codes for CASSLGAGNEQFF. This chain uses TRBV7-2 with TRBJ2-1; D is perhaps TRBD1 (5 bases). This CDR3 is 13 amino acids long. The V end lost 1 base, the J end lost 7 bases, and 8 bases lay between the germline ends. Germline CDR1 reads SGHTA; CDR2 reads FQGNSA.

The gene calls are TRBV28 and TRBJ1-2; the D gene is possibly TRBD1 (6 bases). This CDR3 spans 14 amino acids. The V end was cut by 7 bases, the J end by 2 bases, with 14 bases between. CDR1 is MDHEN, CDR2 SYDVKM, per germline. Written as DNA, the CDR3 is TGTGCCAGCAAACAACCGAGGGGGAACTATGGCTACACCTTC. Its translation is CASKQPRGNYGYTF.

The chain carries TRBV19 and TRBJ2-6; possibly TRBD1 for D (6 bases). Trimming removed 0 bases from V and 1 base from J, with 10 bases in between. The CDR3 totals 17 residues. Germline lookup yields CDR1 LNHDA and CDR2 SQIVND (reference sequence). CDR3 nucleotides: TGTGCCAGTAGTATAGATCTGGGGGCTTCTGGGGCCAACGTCCTGACTTTC. This encodes CASSIDLGASGANVLTF.

The chain carries TRBV29-1 and TRBJ2-1; 8 bases align to TRBD1. V shed 2 bases and J 3 bases; nucleotides not matched to a gene: 3. There are 14 residues in the CDR3. Germline V lookup: CDR1 SQVTM, CDR2 ANQGSEA. CDR3 DNA: TGCAGCGTTGAATTCAGGGGGCTCTACAATGAGCAGTTCTTC. This sequence encodes CSVEFRGLYNEQFF.

The chain combines TRBV7-9 with TRBJ2-2; D possibly corresponds to TRBD1 (5 bases). CDR1 is SEHNR and CDR2 is FQNEAQ in the germline V gene (reference sequence). This CDR3 is built from 17 residues. The V end lost 1 base, the J end lost 0 bases, and 12 bases lay between the germline ends. CDR3 in amino acids: CASSLEYRQANTGELFF. The CDR3 DNA is TGTGCCAGCAGCTTAGAATACAGGCAAGCGAACACCGGGGAGCTGTTTTTT.

V gene TRBV9 combines with J gene TRBJ2-2, with 7 positions matching TRBD1. Germline trimming cut 3 bases from V and 2 bases from J; bases unmatched to any gene: 7. CDR3 length: 16 residues. Germline V gene data show CDR1 as SGDLS and CDR2 as YYNGEE. This chain's CDR3 is CASSGGGTANTGELFF. The CDR3 DNA follows: TGTGCCAGCAGCGGGGGTGGGACAGCAAACACCGGGGAGCTGTTTTTT.

The chain joins TRBV9 to TRBJ2-7; D could derive from TRBD1 or TRBD2 (5 bases each). Looked up from germline, CDR1 is SGDLS and CDR2 is YYNGEE. V lost 3 bases, J lost 5 bases, and 12 bases lay in between. The CDR3 totals 13 residues. The CDR3 coding sequence is TGTGCCAGCAGCGCCGGGGCAGAACACGAGCAGTACTTC. This codes for CASSAGAEHEQYF.

This sequence joins TRBV28 and TRBJ2-1, with D perhaps given as TRBD1 or TRBD2 (5 bases each). Germline loops: CDR1 MDHEN, CDR2 SYDVKM. This CDR3 contains 13 residues. V was cut by 6 bases and J by 9 bases, with 15 bases left in between. The CDR3 protein is CASRKWGIVEQFF. The CDR3 bases are TGTGCCAGCAGGAAATGGGGGATCGTTGAGCAGTTCTTC.

This rearrangement joins TRBV4-3 to TRBJ1-1; no definite D call. V lost 0 bases to trimming and J lost 0 bases, with 14 bases between them. The CDR3 has 17 residues. Germline V CDR1 and CDR2: LGHNA, YSLEER. The CDR3 DNA is TGCGCCAGCAGCCAAGATTCTTGGCGCCCAATGAACACTGAAGCTTTCTTT. Residues: CASSQDSWRPMNTEAFF.

V usage is TRBV2 and J usage is TRBJ1-1; no firm D call. This CDR3 spans 15 amino acids. V lost 5 bases to trimming and J lost 4 bases, with 17 bases between them. Germline V gives CDR1 SNHLY, CDR2 FYNNEI. CDR3 sequence: CASSFWGGGSTEAFF. The CDR3, as DNA: TGTGCCAGCAGTTTCTGGGGAGGAGGTTCCACTGAAGCTTTCTTT.

The chain employs TRBV7-3 and TRBJ2-2; D uncertain. Trimming pared 1 base from V and 8 bases from J, leaving 17 bases between. Germline assignment: CDR1 SGHTA and CDR2 FQGTGA. The CDR3 consists of 16 residues. The CDR3: CASSLNLGGPEGELFF. The CDR3 coding sequence is TGTGCCAGCAGCTTAAACCTAGGTGGGCCTGAGGGGGAGCTGTTTTTT.

The chain carries TRBV11-2 and TRBJ2-1; 7 nucleotides line up with TRBD2. CDR3 length: 18 amino acids. The ends lost 5 bases at V and 0 bases at J; junction bases unmatched: 13. Germline CDR1 and CDR2: SGHAT and FQNNGV. The CDR3 loop reads CASSLGPAGEGSYNEQFF. The DNA of the CDR3 is TGTGCCAGCAGCCTTGGACCCGCGGGAGAGGGCTCCTACAATGAGCAGTTCTTC.